Presented here are 25 T cell receptor beta chains from one specimen sequenced in a study of T cells in Graves' hyperthyroidism and ophthalmopathy (dated by TCRdb to between 2018 and 2021). Receptors were amplified or captured by multiplex PCR. For sequencing, an Illumina HiSeq 2000 was employed. The TCR beta CDR3 regions were amplified from the RNA transcripts. The first round of RT-PCR for the TCR CDR3 was performed with the HTBI primer set and the Qiagen OneStep RT-PCR kit. The public reads were reprocessed in TCRdb via fastp at Q25 and MiXCR, keeping in-frame beta chains. Each CDR3 protein gets just one entry, which takes the most common genes and DNA from the rows behind it. The sample yields around 210,000 distinct CDR3 sequences; less than 20% were counted once. Together, the top ten hold over 45% of the sample. Input material: blood. The origin of the receptors is a woman between 45 and 60 years old with Graves' hyperthyroidism.

The V gene is TRBV10-3, the J gene TRBJ2-4; D is undetermined. V was pared by 3 bases and J by 1 base, with 10 bases between. This CDR3 is built from 15 residues. Germline values: CDR1 ENHRY, CDR2 SYGVKD. The chain's CDR3 is CAISDSFAAKNIQYF. The CDR3 coding sequence is TGTGCCATCAGTGATAGTTTCGCGGCCAAAAACATTCAGTACTTC.

This clonotype was detected many times. The V and J genes are TRBV24-1 and TRBJ2-1, with D tentatively TRBD1 or TRBD2 (5 bases each). V was cut by 4 bases and J by 6 bases, with 18 bases left in between. This CDR3 has 16 amino acids. Germline V gene sequence: CDR1 KGHDR, CDR2 SFDVKD. As DNA, the CDR3 is TGTGCCACCAGTGAGCAGGGACGACACCTGGGCAATGAGCAGTTCTTC. Protein: CATSEQGRHLGNEQFF.

In its sample, this clonotype was seen a few times. The chain recombines TRBV19 with TRBJ2-5, with 7 bases fitting TRBD1. Losses at the gene ends were 5 bases for V and 5 bases for J; bases not matched to a gene: 11. The germline V gene has CDR1 LNHDA and CDR2 SQIVND (reference sequence). CDR3 size: 15 residues. CDR3 nucleotides: TGTGCCAGTAGTCTGACAGGGCGGGTGGAGGAGACCCAGTACTTC. The encoded protein is CASSLTGRVEETQYF.

At least ten counts were recorded for this clonotype. The chain combines TRBV20-1 with TRBJ2-3; 9 nucleotides align to TRBD2. Trimming took 4 bases from V and 4 from J; bases not matched to a gene: 6. The germline gives CDR1 DFQATT, CDR2 SNEGSKA (reference sequence). The CDR3 is 14 residues long. The CDR3 here is CSANRGGEADTQYF. In DNA, the CDR3 is TGCAGTGCTAACCGCGGGGGGGAGGCAGATACGCAGTATTTT.

The V call is TRBV6-1, the J call TRBJ1-6; 7 bases match TRBD1. This CDR3 comprises 15 residues. Trimming took 6 bases from V and 0 from J; bases not matched to a gene: 2. Germline assignment: CDR1 MNHNS and CDR2 SASEGT. The CDR3 DNA sequence: TGTGCCAGCAGGAGGGACAGCTCCTATAATTCACCCCTCCACTTT. Translation gives CASRRDSSYNSPLHF.

For this clonotype: Compared with germline, one end of the junction differs, possibly owing to a read error. The genes are TRBV2 and TRBJ1-2; D gene ambiguous. Germline CDR1 SNHLY, CDR2 FYNNEI. This CDR3 spans 13 amino acids. CDR3 DNA sequence: TGTGCCAGCAGCGTCGGACGTAACTATGGCCACGCCTTC. This gives the protein CASSVGRNYGHAF.

This clonotype was counted only a few times. In DNA form, the CDR3 reads TGTGCCAGCAGTTCACTAGCGGGTTTAGTCGAGCAGTACTTC. This encodes CASSSLAGLVEQYF. The gene calls are TRBV27 and TRBJ2-7; TRBD2 agrees at 9 bases. V gave up 4 bases and J gave up 6 bases; unmatched junction bases: 7. CDR3 length: 14 residues. CDR1 is MNHEY and CDR2 is SMNVEV in the germline V gene (reference sequence).

This chain connects TRBV19 to TRBJ1-2; 9 nucleotides match TRBD1. V lost 5 bases and J lost 8; bases outside the gene matches: 6. CDR3 size: 13 residues. Germline V gene lookup returns CDR1 LNHDA and CDR2 SQIVND (reference sequence). The CDR3 loop reads CASSVTGGGGYTF. CDR3 bases: TGTGCCAGTAGTGTTACAGGGGGCGGAGGCTACACCTTC.

This clonotype was detected ten times or more. The chain has TRBV13 and TRBJ2-7, with TRBD2 identical over 7 bases. V lost 0 bases and J lost 3; bases outside the gene matches: 8. This CDR3 spans 16 amino acids. Per germline, CDR1 PRHDT and CDR2 FYEKMQ (reference sequence). CDR3 DNA: TGTGCCAGCAGCTTAGGCCTGGGGGGGGTGATCTACGAGCAGTACTTC. Protein product: CASSLGLGGVIYEQYF.

The J gene is TRBJ1-2, the V gene TRBV11-2; D is undetermined. The ends were cut back, 2 bases at V and 0 bases at J, with 19 bases in the middle. Per the germline V gene, CDR1 is SGHAT and CDR2 is FQNNGV. The CDR3 consists of 18 residues. CDR3 DNA sequence: TGTGCCAGCAGCTTAATCCTACCGCAGGCGGAGACTAACTATGGCTACACCTTC. The encoded protein is CASSLILPQAETNYGYTF.

This chain links TRBV20-1 with TRBJ2-2; D unresolved. The CDR3 loop spans 14 amino acids. Deletions cut 6 bases from V and 4 bases from J, with 15 bases between. From germline, CDR1 is DFQATT and CDR2 SNEGSKA (reference sequence). CDR3 protein: CSAYPVRPTGELFF. CDR3 DNA: TGCAGTGCCTACCCGGTTCGGCCCACCGGGGAGCTGTTTTTT.

In its sample, this clonotype was seen many times. This chain links TRBV10-3 with TRBJ2-1, with 11 bases lining up with TRBD2. This CDR3 contains 16 residues. Germline V gene sequence: CDR1 ENHRY, CDR2 SYGVKD. V was clipped by 8 bases and J by 7 bases; unmatched bases: 13. The CDR3 is CAIGAKTSGMGNEQFF. The DNA for the CDR3 is TGTGCCATCGGGGCGAAGACTAGCGGGATGGGGAATGAGCAGTTCTTC.

The chain employs TRBV5-1 and TRBJ2-7; D remains unclear. The CDR3 totals 13 residues. From germline, CDR1 is SGHRS and CDR2 YFSETQ. V lost 4 bases and J 2 bases, leaving 10 bases between the germline ends. CDR3 sequence reads: CASSLLATYEQYF. For the CDR3, the DNA is TGCGCCAGCAGCCTATTAGCAACCTACGAGCAGTACTTC.

Many counts were recorded for this clonotype. This chain joins TRBV6-1 and TRBJ2-7; 10 positions agree with TRBD2. Per germline, CDR1 MNHNS and CDR2 SASEGT. This CDR3 is built from 16 residues. J lost 2 bases, V lost 6 bases, and 10 bases had no gene match. The CDR3 sequence is CASRTLSGRFPYEQYF. CDR3 sequence (DNA): TGTGCCAGCAGGACTCTTAGCGGGAGGTTCCCCTACGAGCAGTACTTC.

Ten or more counts support this clonotype. This chain links TRBV5-1 with TRBJ2-3, with TRBD1 matching 11 bases. Looked up from germline, CDR1 is SGHRS and CDR2 is YFSETQ. CDR3 size: 15 residues. V was pared by 4 bases and J by 4 bases, with 5 bases of the junction left unmatched. CDR3 protein: CASSLGQGAPDTQYF. The DNA of the CDR3 is TGCGCCAGCAGCCTCGGACAGGGGGCCCCAGATACGCAGTATTTT.

This clonotype was counted ten times or more. The chain couples TRBV12-3 or TRBV12-4 to TRBJ1-5, with TRBD1 matching 7 bases. This CDR3 has 15 amino acids. The trim removed 5 bases at V and 0 bases at J, leaving 4 bases unmatched. CDR3 bases: TGTGCCAGCAGTGTGGGACAGAATAGCAATCAGCCCCAGCATTTT. This codes for CASSVGQNSNQPQHF.

This clonotype was seen at least ten times. V is TRBV28 and J is TRBJ2-7; D gene unclear. The CDR3 is 15 residues long. Germline V gene sequence: CDR1 MDHEN, CDR2 SYDVKM. Trimming removed 5 bases from V and 4 bases from J, with 18 bases in between. CDR3 protein: CASSLISPPDYEQYF. The CDR3 DNA reads as TGTGCCAGCAGTCTCATATCCCCTCCAGATTACGAGCAGTACTTC.

This clonotype has just a few counts. The CDR3 DNA follows: TGTGCCAGCAGCTTGCGGGGTGAAGGCTTCAACGAGCAGTACTTC. It translates to CASSLRGEGFNEQYF. This chain joins TRBV7-9 and TRBJ2-7; D is perhaps TRBD2 (6 bases). CDR1 SEHNR and CDR2 FQNEAQ come from the germline V gene (reference sequence). The CDR3 is made up of 15 amino acids. V lost 3 bases, J lost 5 bases, and 17 bases lay in between.

CDR3: CASSLSGRAGEQYF. Written as DNA, the CDR3 is TGTGCCAGCAGTTTGAGCGGGAGGGCAGGCGAGCAGTACTTC. The chain combines TRBV27 with TRBJ2-7; 10 nucleotides agree with TRBD2. This CDR3 contains 14 residues. Germline lookup yields CDR1 MNHEY and CDR2 SMNVEV (reference sequence). The V segment lost 3 bases and the J segment 6 bases; nucleotides outside the gene matches: 5.

The sample holds a few counts of this clonotype. The chain couples TRBV19 to TRBJ1-5, with D hard to call. With 0 bases removed from V and 2 bases from J, the gap between germline ends came to 17 bases. The CDR3 runs to 18 residues. Germline V gene lookup returns CDR1 LNHDA and CDR2 SQIVND (reference sequence). In DNA form, the CDR3 reads TGTGCCAGTAGTATAGATATGGTCTCCCTTGGGGGCAATCAGCCCCAGCATTTT. Protein sequence: CASSIDMVSLGGNQPQHF.

Many counts were recorded for this clonotype. The chain carries TRBV7-8 and TRBJ2-7; unclear D gene. Trimming removed 1 base at V and 2 bases at J, with 18 bases between. In germline, CDR1 is SGHVS, CDR2 FQNEAQ. There are 17 residues in the CDR3. The CDR3: CASSLVSGPGITYEQYF. In DNA form, the CDR3 reads TGTGCCAGCAGCTTAGTGTCCGGACCGGGCATCACCTACGAGCAGTACTTC.

This clonotype was seen once. The chain links TRBV6-1 to TRBJ2-3; the match to TRBD2 covers 7 bases. Germline CDR1 is MNHNS and CDR2 is SASEGT. The junction had 3 bases not matched to a gene; V was cut back by 8 bases and J by 1 base. The CDR3 sequence is 13 residues long. The CDR3 DNA reads as TGTGCCAGCGGGGAGGGATGCACAGATACGCAGTATTTT. Translated, it gives CASGEGCTDTQYF.

This clonotype was counted ten times or more. The chain joins TRBV6-1 to TRBJ2-7; TRBD1 or TRBD2 may be the D gene (5 bases each). The V gene's germline CDR1 is MNHNS and CDR2 SASEGT. CDR3 length: 14 residues. The V end was cut by 3 bases, the J end by 3 bases, with 12 bases between. The CDR3 reads CASSDAGRGYEQYF. CDR3 nucleotides: TGTGCCAGCAGTGACGCGGGTAGGGGCTACGAGCAGTACTTC.

This clonotype was seen more than once but under ten times. The V call is TRBV27, the J call TRBJ2-1, with 7 positions matching TRBD2. CDR1 MNHEY and CDR2 SMNVEV come from the germline V gene (reference sequence). Germline trimming cut 5 bases from V and 4 bases from J; bases unmatched to any gene: 2. CDR3 length: 13 residues. The CDR3 spells CASSGLVYNEQFF. As DNA, the CDR3 is TGTGCCAGCAGTGGACTAGTGTACAATGAGCAGTTCTTC.

V is TRBV6-5 and J is TRBJ2-5, with 10 bases lining up with TRBD2. The CDR3 length is 17 residues. V shed 0 bases, J shed 5 bases, and the junction held 9 bases outside the gene matches. Germline-derived CDR1 and CDR2 are MNHEY and SVGAGI. CDR3 nucleotides: TGTGCCAGCAGTTACTCCGGAGCTAGCGGGAGTCGGGAGACCCAGTACTTC. Its translation is CASSYSGASGSRETQYF.